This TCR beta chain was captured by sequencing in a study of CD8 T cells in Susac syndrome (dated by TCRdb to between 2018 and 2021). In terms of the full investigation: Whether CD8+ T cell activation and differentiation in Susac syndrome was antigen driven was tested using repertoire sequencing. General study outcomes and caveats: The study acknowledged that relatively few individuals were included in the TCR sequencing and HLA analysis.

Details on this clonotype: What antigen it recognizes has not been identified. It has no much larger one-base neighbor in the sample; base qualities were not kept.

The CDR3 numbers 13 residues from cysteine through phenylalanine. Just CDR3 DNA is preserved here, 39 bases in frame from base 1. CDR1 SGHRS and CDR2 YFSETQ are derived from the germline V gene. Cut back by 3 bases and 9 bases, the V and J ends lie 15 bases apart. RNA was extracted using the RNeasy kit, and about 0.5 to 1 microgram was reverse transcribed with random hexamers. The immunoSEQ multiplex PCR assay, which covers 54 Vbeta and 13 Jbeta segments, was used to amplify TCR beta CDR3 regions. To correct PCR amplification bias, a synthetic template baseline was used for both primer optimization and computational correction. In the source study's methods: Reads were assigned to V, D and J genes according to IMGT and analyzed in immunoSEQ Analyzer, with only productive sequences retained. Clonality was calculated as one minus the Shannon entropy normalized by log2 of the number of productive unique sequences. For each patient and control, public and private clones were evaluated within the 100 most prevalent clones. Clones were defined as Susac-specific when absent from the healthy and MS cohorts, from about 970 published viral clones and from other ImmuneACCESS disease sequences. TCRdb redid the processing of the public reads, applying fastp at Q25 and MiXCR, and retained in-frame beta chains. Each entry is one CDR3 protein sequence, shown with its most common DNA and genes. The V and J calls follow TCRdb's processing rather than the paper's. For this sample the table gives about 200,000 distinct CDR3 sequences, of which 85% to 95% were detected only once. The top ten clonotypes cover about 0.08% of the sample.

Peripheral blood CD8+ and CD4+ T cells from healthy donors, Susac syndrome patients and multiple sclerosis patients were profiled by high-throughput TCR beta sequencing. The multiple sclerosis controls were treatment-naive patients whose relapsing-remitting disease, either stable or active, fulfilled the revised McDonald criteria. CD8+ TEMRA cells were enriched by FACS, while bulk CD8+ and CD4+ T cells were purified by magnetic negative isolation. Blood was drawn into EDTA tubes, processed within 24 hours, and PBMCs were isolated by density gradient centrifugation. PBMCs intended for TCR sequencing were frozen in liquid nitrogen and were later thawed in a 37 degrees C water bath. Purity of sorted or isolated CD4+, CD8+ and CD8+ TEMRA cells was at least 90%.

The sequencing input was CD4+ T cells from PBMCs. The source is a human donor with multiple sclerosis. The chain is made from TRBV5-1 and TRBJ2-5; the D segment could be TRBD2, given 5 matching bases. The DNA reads TGCGCCAGCAGCTCAACTGTCATGGAGGCCCAGTACTTC. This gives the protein CASSSTVMEAQYF.